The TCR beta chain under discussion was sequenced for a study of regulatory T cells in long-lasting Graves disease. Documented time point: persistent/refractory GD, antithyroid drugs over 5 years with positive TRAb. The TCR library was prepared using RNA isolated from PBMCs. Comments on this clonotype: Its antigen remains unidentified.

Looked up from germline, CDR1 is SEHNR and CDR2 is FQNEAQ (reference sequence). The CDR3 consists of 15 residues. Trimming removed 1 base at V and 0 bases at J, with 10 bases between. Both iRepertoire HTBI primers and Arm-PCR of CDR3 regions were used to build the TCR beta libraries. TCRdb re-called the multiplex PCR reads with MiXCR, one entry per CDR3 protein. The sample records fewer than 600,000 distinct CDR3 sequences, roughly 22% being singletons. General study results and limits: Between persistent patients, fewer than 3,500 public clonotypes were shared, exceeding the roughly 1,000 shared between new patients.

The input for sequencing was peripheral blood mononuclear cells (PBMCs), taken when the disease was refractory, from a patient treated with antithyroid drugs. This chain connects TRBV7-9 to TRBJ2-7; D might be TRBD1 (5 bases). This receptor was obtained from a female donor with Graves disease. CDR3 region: CASSLVIGDSYEQYF. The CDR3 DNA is TGTGCCAGCAGCTTAGTGATAGGGGACTCCTACGAGCAGTACTTC. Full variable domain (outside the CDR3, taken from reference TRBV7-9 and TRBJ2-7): DTGVSQNPRHKITKRGQNVTFRCDPISEHNRLYWYRQTLGQGPEFLTYFQNEAQLEKSRLLSDRFSAERPKGSFSTLEIQRTEQGDSAMYLCASSLVIGDSYEQYFGPGTRLTVT.